This T cell receptor (beta chain) was captured by sequencing in a study of blood T cell repertoires in COVID-19 (dated by TCRdb to 2020 to 2021). Regarding the study in general: Samples covering the acute and convalescent phases of COVID-19 were provided by collaborators in the United States, Italy and Spain. The material from the prospective study consisted of cDNA or gDNA derived from T cells, B-cell-depleted T cells, or PBMCs. Deeply sampled blood TCRbeta repertoires from subjects exposed to, actively infected with, or recovered from COVID-19 were included in the dataset. A freely available public database, intended as a resource for researchers studying the immune response to SARS-CoV-2, is where the repertoires were released. The samples were drawn from the first 160 participants of the ongoing ImmuneRACE study and from more than 1,000 subjects provided by 6 global collaborators. Sample metadata almost always included a de-identified subject ID, COVID-19 status, age in years and sex. HLA class I and class II types, where available, came from metadata supplied by the sample provider rather than from assay-based typing. The full study reports these points: How much clinical and demographic metadata was included differed by source and by participant, and the metadata was provided uncurated.

The collaborating institutions used their own protocols to collect whole blood in K2EDTA tubes. For TCRbeta analysis, collaborators shipped samples as frozen whole blood, isolated PBMCs, or DNA extracted from either of those sample types. TCRbeta CDR3 regions were amplified from genomic DNA by means of the immunoSEQ Assay, a bias-controlled multiplex PCR. The paper's data handling went like this. The number of nucleated cells in each sample was estimated from the amplification of reference gene primers within the assay. To quantify the absolute abundance of each unique TCRbeta CDR3 rearrangement, sequence reads were collapsed and filtered. Productive Simpson clonality was computed per sample as the square root of Simpson's diversity index over productive rearrangements. TCRdb holds this immuneACCESS table with in-frame rearrangements only. Some clones are missing; in checked studies, unresolved V genes explain under half, and the rest has no known cause. V, J and clone size derive from that table, while D and trimming were established from the DNA sequence. The sample includes about 170,000 clones, with 65% to 85% observed a single time. The ten largest make up roughly a tenth of the sample.

Taken from cysteine to phenylalanine, the CDR3 has 13 residues. Just CDR3 DNA is preserved here, 39 bases in frame from base 1. CDR1 and CDR2 were assigned from the germline V gene (reference sequence) as SEHNR and FQNEAQ. The junction carries 12 bases between V and J, which are trimmed by 5 bases and 7 bases respectively. About this clone itself: Its specific antigen is unknown. Base qualities are missing; no much larger clone stands one base away.

The TCR comes from a man in his 70s with active or convalescent COVID-19. The chain is encoded by TRBV7-9 joined to TRBJ1-3; matching of 5 bases hints at TRBD1 as the D gene. The specimen was peripheral blood. The DNA sequence is TGTGCCAGCAGCCTTCAGCCAGGGAACACCATATATTTT. Its coded protein is CASSLQPGNTIYF.